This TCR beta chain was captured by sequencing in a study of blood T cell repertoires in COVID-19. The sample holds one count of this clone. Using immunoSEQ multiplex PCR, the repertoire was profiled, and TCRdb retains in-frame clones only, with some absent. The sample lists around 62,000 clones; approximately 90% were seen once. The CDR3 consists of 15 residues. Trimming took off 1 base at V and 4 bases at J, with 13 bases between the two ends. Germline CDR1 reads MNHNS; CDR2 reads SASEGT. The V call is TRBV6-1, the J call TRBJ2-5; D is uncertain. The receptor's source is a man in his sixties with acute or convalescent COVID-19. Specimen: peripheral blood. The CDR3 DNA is TGTGCCAGCAGTGAAGTGGAGTTTAGAGGAGAGACCCAGTACTTC. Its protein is CASSEVEFRGETQYF.